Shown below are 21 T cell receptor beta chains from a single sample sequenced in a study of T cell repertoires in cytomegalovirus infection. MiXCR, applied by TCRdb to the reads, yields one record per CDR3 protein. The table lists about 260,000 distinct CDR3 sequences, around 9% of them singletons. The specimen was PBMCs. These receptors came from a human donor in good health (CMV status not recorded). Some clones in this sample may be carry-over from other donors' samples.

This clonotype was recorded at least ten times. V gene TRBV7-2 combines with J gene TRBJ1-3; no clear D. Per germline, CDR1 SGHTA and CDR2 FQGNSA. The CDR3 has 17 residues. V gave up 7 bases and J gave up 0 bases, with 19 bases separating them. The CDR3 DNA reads TGTGCCAGCACCTCCAGCTCTCCAGGTACCTCTGGAAACACCATATATTTT. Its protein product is CASTSSSPGTSGNTIYF.

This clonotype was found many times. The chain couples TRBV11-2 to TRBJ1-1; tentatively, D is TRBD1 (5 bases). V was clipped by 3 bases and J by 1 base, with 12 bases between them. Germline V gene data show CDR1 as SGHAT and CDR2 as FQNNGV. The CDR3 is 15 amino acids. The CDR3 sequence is CASSFSLGQNTEAFF. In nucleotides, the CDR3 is TGTGCCAGCAGCTTTAGCCTCGGACAGAACACTGAAGCTTTCTTT.

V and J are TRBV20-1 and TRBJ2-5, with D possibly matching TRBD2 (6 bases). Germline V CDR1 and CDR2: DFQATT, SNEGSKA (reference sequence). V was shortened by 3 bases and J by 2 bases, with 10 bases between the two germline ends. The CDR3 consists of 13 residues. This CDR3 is CSARGTRQETQYF. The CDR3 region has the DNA TGCAGTGCTAGGGGGACTCGTCAAGAGACCCAGTACTTC.

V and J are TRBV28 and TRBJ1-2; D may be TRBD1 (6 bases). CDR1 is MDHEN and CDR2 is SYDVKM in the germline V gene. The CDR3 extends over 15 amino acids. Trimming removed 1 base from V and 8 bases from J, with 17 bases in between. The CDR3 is CASSLFSRGLGGYTF. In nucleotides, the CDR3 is TGTGCCAGCAGTTTATTTTCCCGGGGGCTGGGAGGCTACACCTTC.

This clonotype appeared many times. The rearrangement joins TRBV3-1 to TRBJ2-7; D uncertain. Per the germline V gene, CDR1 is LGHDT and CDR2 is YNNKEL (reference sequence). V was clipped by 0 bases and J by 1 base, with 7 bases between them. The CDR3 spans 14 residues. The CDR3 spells CASSQDPGSYEQYF. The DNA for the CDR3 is TGTGCCAGCAGCCAAGATCCGGGTTCCTACGAGCAGTACTTC.

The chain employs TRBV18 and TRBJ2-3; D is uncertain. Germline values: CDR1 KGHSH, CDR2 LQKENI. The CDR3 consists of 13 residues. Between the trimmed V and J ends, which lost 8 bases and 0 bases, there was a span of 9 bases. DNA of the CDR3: TGTGCCAGCGTATTTTCTAGCACAGATACGCAGTATTTT. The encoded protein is CASVFSSTDTQYF.

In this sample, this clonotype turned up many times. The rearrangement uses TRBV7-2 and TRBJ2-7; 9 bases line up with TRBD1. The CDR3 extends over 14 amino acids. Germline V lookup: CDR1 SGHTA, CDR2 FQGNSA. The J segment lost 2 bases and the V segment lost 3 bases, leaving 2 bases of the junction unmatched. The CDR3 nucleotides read TGTGCCAGCAGCTTCGGGACAGGGACCTACGAGCAGTACTTC. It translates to CASSFGTGTYEQYF.

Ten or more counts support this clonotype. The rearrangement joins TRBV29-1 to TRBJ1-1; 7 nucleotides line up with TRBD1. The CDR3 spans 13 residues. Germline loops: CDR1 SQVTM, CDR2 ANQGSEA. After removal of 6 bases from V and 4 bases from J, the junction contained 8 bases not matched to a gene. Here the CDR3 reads CSVFWQGGTEAFF. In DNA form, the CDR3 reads TGCAGCGTGTTTTGGCAGGGGGGCACTGAAGCTTTCTTT.

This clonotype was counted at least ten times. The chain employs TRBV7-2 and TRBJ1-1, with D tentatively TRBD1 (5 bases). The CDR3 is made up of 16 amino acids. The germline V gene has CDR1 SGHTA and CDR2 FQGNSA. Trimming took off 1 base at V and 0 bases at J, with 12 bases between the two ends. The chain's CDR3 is CASSLVSGQMNTEAFF. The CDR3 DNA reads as TGTGCCAGCAGCTTAGTGTCCGGACAAATGAACACTGAAGCTTTCTTT. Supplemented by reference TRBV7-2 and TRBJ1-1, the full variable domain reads GAGVSQSPSNKVTEKGKDVELRCDPISGHTALYWYRQSLGQGLEFLIYFQGNSAPDKSGLPSDRFSAERTGGSVSTLTIQRTQQEDSAVYLCASSLVSGQMNTEAFFGQGTRLTVV.

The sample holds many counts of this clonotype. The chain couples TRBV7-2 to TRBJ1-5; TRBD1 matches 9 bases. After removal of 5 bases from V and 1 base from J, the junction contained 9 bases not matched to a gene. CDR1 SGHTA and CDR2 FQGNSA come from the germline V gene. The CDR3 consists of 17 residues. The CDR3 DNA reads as TGTGCCAGCAGCCCCGGGGACAGGGTTAGGAGCAATCAGCCCCAGCATTTT. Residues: CASSPGDRVRSNQPQHF. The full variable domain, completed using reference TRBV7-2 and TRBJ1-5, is GAGVSQSPSNKVTEKGKDVELRCDPISGHTALYWYRQSLGQGLEFLIYFQGNSAPDKSGLPSDRFSAERTGGSVSTLTIQRTQQEDSAVYLCASSPGDRVRSNQPQHFGDGTRLSIL.

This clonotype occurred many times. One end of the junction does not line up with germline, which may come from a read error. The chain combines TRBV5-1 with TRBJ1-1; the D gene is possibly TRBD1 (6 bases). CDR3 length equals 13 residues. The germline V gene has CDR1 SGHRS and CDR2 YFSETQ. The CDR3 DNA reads TGTGCCAGCAGCTTGGGGGGCCGCACTGAAGCTTTCTTT. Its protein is CASSLGGRTEAFF.

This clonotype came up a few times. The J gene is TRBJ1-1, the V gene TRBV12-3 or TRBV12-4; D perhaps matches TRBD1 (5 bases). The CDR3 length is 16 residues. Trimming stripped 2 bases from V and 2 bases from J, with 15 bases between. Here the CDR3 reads CASSLSRAQGNTEAFF. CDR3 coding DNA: TGTGCCAGCAGTTTATCGAGGGCTCAGGGCAACACTGAAGCTTTCTTT.

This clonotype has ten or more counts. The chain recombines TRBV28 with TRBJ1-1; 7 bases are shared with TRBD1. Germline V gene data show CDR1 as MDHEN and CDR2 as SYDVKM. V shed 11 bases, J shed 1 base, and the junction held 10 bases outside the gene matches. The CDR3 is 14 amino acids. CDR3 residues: CAHSGGGRNTEAFF. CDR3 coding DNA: TGTGCCCACTCCGGAGGGGGCAGGAACACTGAAGCTTTCTTT.

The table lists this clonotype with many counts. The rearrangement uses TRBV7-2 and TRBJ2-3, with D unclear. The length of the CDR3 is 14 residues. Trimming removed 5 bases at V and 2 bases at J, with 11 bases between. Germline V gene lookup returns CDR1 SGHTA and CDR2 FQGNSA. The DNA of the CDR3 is TGTGCCAGCAGCCCAGGATCCGCCACAGATACGCAGTATTTT. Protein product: CASSPGSATDTQYF.

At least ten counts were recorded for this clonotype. The CDR3 region is CASSLDWDWTEDTQYF. The CDR3 DNA reads as TGTGCCAGCAGCTTAGACTGGGACTGGACCGAGGATACGCAGTATTTT. The J gene is TRBJ2-3, the V gene TRBV7-2; the D gene is possibly TRBD2 (6 bases). The germline V and J ends were trimmed by 1 base and 6 bases, with 17 bases remaining between them. This CDR3 region has 16 residues. Germline-derived CDR1 and CDR2 are SGHTA and FQGNSA.

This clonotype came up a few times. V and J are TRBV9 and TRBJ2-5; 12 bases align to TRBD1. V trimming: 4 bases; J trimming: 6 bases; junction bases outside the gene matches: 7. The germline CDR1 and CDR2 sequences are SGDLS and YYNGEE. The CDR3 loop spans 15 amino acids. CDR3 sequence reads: CASSPGTGGEKTQYF. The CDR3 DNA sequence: TGTGCCAGCAGCCCAGGGACAGGGGGCGAGAAGACCCAGTACTTC.

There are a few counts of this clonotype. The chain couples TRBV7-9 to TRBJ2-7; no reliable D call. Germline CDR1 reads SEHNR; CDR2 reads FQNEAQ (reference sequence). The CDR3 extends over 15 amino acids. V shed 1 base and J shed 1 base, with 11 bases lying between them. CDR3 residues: CASSLVAGPSYEQYF. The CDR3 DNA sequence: TGTGCCAGCAGCTTAGTGGCAGGACCTTCCTACGAGCAGTACTTC.

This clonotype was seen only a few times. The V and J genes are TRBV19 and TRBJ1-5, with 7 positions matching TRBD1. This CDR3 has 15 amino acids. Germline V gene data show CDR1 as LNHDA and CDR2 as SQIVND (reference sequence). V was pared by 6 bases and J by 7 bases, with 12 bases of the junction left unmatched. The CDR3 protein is CASRYPGTAGQPQHF. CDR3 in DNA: TGTGCCAGTAGATATCCCGGGACAGCGGGACAGCCCCAGCATTTT.

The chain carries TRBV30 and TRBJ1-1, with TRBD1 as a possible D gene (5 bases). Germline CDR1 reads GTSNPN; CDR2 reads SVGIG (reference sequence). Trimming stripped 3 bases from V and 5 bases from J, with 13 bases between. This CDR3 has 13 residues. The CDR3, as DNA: TGTGCCTGGAGCGTGGGGGATGGGACTGAAGCTTTCTTT. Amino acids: CAWSVGDGTEAFF.

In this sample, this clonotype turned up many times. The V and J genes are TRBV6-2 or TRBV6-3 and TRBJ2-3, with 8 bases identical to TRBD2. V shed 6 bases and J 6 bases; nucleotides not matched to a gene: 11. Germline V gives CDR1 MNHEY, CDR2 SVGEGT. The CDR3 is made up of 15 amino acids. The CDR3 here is CASRNLAGLWDTQYF. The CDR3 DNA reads TGTGCCAGCAGGAACTTAGCGGGGTTGTGGGATACGCAGTATTTT.

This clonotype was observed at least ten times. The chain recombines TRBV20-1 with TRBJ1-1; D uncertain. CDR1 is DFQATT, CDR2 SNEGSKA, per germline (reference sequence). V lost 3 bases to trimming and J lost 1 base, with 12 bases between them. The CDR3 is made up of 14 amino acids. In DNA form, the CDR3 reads TGCAGTGCTAGGGGCGGTCTGTGGAACACTGAAGCTTTCTTT. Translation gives CSARGGLWNTEAFF.